The clone carrying this TCR beta chain was found many times. This entry belongs to a study of early T cells in non-severe SARS-CoV-2 infection. TCRdb re-called the 5' RACE reads with MiXCR, one entry per CDR3 protein. The sample has approximately 50,000 distinct CDR3 sequences, 9.5% to 12% seen once; the top ten hold roughly 13%. There are 14 residues in the CDR3. The germline V and J ends were trimmed by 0 bases and 10 bases, with 13 bases remaining between them. Germline CDR1 is MRHNA and CDR2 is SNTAGT. Sequencing used whole blood. This sequence joins TRBV6-4 and TRBJ2-1; the D call may be TRBD1 or TRBD2 (5 bases each). The clonotype originates from an adult who was a healthcare worker with PCR-confirmed SARS-CoV-2 infection or an uninfected control (not recorded which). The CDR3 region is CASSDSGESGEQFF. CDR3 bases: TGTGCCAGCAGTGACTCGGGGGAGTCCGGCGAGCAGTTCTTC.